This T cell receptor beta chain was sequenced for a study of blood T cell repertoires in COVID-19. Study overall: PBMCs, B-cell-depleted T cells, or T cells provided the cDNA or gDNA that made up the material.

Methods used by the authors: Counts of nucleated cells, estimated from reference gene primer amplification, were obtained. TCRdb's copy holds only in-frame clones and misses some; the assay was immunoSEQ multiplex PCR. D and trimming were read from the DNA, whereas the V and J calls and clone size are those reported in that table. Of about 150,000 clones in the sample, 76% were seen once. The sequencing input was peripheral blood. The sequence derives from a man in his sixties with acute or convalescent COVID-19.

CDR3 bases: TGCGCCAGCAGCTTGGCGGGAGGCTACTCCTACGAGCAGTACTTC. Translated, it gives CASSLAGGYSYEQYF. The chain links TRBV5-1 to TRBJ2-7; 7 bases align to TRBD2. The CDR3 runs to 15 residues. Germline CDR1 is SGHRS and CDR2 is YFSETQ. Trimming at V came to 0 bases and at J to 0 bases, leaving 3 bases not matched to a gene. Filled out from reference TRBV5-1 and TRBJ2-7, the complete variable domain reads KAGVTQTPRYLIKTRGQQVTLSCSPISGHRSVSWYQQTPGQGLQFLFEYFSETQRNKGNFPGRFSGRQFSNSRSEMNVSTLELGDSALYLCASSLAGGYSYEQYFGPGTRLTVT.